A single sample gave rise to the 23 T cell receptor beta chains below, sequenced in a study of vaccination and CD4 T cells after COVID-19. A single record per CDR3 protein comes from TCRdb applying MiXCR to the PCR reads. The sample includes 20,000 or so distinct CDR3 sequences, approximately 60% seen only once; the top ten take 0.9% to 1.2%. The sequencing used CD4+ T cells from blood, collected after SARS-CoV-2 vaccination. The receptors here all came from a human donor who had recovered from COVID-19.

This clonotype has more than one count but fewer than ten. The CDR3 region is CASSLSWGTEAFF. DNA for the CDR3: TGTGCCAGCAGCTTAAGTTGGGGCACTGAAGCTTTCTTT. The V gene is TRBV7-3, the J gene TRBJ1-1; D is undetermined. This CDR3 has 13 amino acids. The V gene's germline CDR1 is SGHTA and CDR2 FQGTGA. Trimming cost V 1 base and J 4 bases, with 7 bases left between them.

The rearrangement links TRBV20-1 to TRBJ2-7; TRBD2 agrees at 7 bases. The CDR3 has 14 residues. Trimming cost V 2 bases and J 4 bases; bases outside gene matches: 8. Germline loops: CDR1 DFQATT, CDR2 SNEGSKA (reference sequence). The CDR3 sequence is CSARSPSGRYEQYF. The CDR3 bases are TGCAGTGCTAGATCGCCTAGCGGACGGTACGAGCAGTACTTC.

This sequence joins TRBV7-9 and TRBJ2-1; either TRBD1 or TRBD2 may fit D (5 bases each). CDR3 size: 15 residues. Deletions cut 5 bases from V and 2 bases from J, with 13 bases between. Germline V gene sequence: CDR1 SEHNR, CDR2 FQNEAQ (reference sequence). For the CDR3, the DNA is TGTGCCAGCAGCCCGGGACCCCAAACCTACAATGAGCAGTTCTTC. As protein: CASSPGPQTYNEQFF.

This rearrangement joins TRBV2 to TRBJ1-5, with D possibly being TRBD1 (6 bases). This CDR3 is built from 14 residues. V shed 6 bases and J shed 0 bases, with 9 bases lying between them. Germline CDR1 reads SNHLY; CDR2 reads FYNNEI. DNA of the CDR3: TGTGCCAGCAGGGGACACCATAGCAATCAGCCCCAGCATTTT. Its protein product is CASRGHHSNQPQHF.

The chain carries TRBV7-2 and TRBJ1-1; 7 nucleotides line up with TRBD1. V gave up 4 bases and J gave up 4 bases; unmatched junction bases: 6. The length of the CDR3 is 14 residues. The germline CDR1 and CDR2 sequences are SGHTA and FQGNSA. CDR3 nucleotide sequence: TGTGCCAGCAGCTATCAGGGGGTGGGCACTGAAGCTTTCTTT. Its translation is CASSYQGVGTEAFF.

CDR3 nucleotides: TGCGCCAGCAGCCGGAACTATCACACCGGGGAGCTGTTTTTT. Protein: CASSRNYHTGELFF. The chain links TRBV5-1 to TRBJ2-2; no clear D gene. Trimming cost V 4 bases and J 3 bases, with 10 bases left between them. This CDR3 is built from 14 residues. Germline CDR1 is SGHRS and CDR2 is YFSETQ. The full variable domain, with the rest looked up from reference TRBV5-1 and TRBJ2-2, is KAGVTQTPRYLIKTRGQQVTLSCSPISGHRSVSWYQQTPGQGLQFLFEYFSETQRNKGNFPGRFSGRQFSNSRSEMNVSTLELGDSALYLCASSRNYHTGELFFGEGSRLTVL.

The chain has TRBV28 and TRBJ1-1; D ambiguous. The CDR3 extends over 16 amino acids. V was shortened by 5 bases and J by 3 bases, with 19 bases between the two germline ends. Germline CDR1 is MDHEN and CDR2 is SYDVKM. The CDR3 DNA is TGTGCCAGCAGTGCCTCCGCCGGAGCAAGGGACACTGAAGCTTTCTTT. Translating it yields CASSASAGARDTEAFF.

This clonotype has a handful of counts. Here the CDR3 reads CASSMAAPYGYTF. The DNA for the CDR3 is TGTGCCAGCAGCATGGCGGCGCCGTATGGCTACACCTTC. This chain joins TRBV7-9 and TRBJ1-2; no clear D gene. The V gene lost 5 bases and the J gene lost 5 bases, with 12 bases spanning the gap. The CDR3 loop spans 13 amino acids. Germline assignment: CDR1 SEHNR and CDR2 FQNEAQ (reference sequence).

This clonotype has a handful of counts. The gene calls are TRBV20-1 and TRBJ1-5; D ambiguous. The germline gives CDR1 DFQATT, CDR2 SNEGSKA (reference sequence). CDR3 length: 13 residues. Trimming left V 7 bases short and J 11 bases short, with 21 bases between. CDR3 amino acids: CSVREGTTVAQHF. The CDR3 coding sequence is TGCAGTGTACGGGAGGGCACTACTGTGGCCCAGCATTTT.

The genes are TRBV6-2 or TRBV6-3 and TRBJ2-3, with 7 bases that match TRBD2. Germline lookup yields CDR1 MNHEY and CDR2 SVGEGT. The CDR3 contains 16 residues. Trimming removed 10 bases from V and 0 bases from J; junction bases left unmatched: 13. The CDR3 bases are TGTGCCACCACTAGCGTCTTCACCACTAGCACAGATACGCAGTATTTT. Translated, it gives CATTSVFTTSTDTQYF.

The chain couples TRBV10-3 to TRBJ2-2; D gene uncertain. Germline V CDR1 and CDR2: ENHRY, SYGVKD. The CDR3 consists of 11 residues. Trimming stripped 7 bases from V and 5 bases from J, with 5 bases between. CDR3: CAIKRTGELFF. The DNA of the CDR3 is TGTGCCATCAAACGAACCGGGGAGCTGTTTTTT.

This chain connects TRBV28 to TRBJ1-2; D unresolved. Trimming stripped 6 bases from V and 4 bases from J, with 9 bases between. This CDR3 is built from 12 residues. CDR1 is MDHEN, CDR2 SYDVKM, per germline. CDR3 amino acids: CASRDWLYGYTF. The CDR3 nucleotides are TGTGCCAGCAGGGACTGGCTCTATGGCTACACCTTC.

The V call is TRBV27, the J call TRBJ2-2; TRBD1 aligns across 10 bases. With V trimmed by 5 bases and J by 5 bases, 5 bases remained unmatched. CDR3 length: 15 amino acids. CDR1 is MNHEY, CDR2 SMNVEV, per germline (reference sequence). The CDR3 loop is CASSKRDRGTGELFF. The CDR3 DNA reads as TGTGCCAGCAGTAAAAGGGACAGGGGAACCGGGGAGCTGTTTTTT.

J is TRBJ1-1 and V is TRBV20-1; D possibly corresponds to TRBD1 (5 bases). V was cut by 3 bases and J by 1 base, with 9 bases left in between. This CDR3 is built from 13 residues. Germline CDR1 and CDR2: DFQATT and SNEGSKA (reference sequence). CDR3: CSASRGTNTEAFF. CDR3 in DNA: TGCAGTGCTAGTCGAGGGACGAACACTGAAGCTTTCTTT.

The chain uses TRBV7-8 and TRBJ2-1, with 7 bases lining up with TRBD2. From germline, CDR1 is SGHVS and CDR2 FQNEAQ. Trimming took 5 bases from V and 4 from J; bases not matched to a gene: 11. The CDR3 extends over 16 amino acids. CDR3 region: CASSPIGGSRYNEQFF. The DNA for the CDR3 is TGTGCCAGCAGCCCTATCGGGGGGTCAAGGTACAATGAGCAGTTCTTC.

This chain connects TRBV11-1 to TRBJ2-3, with 7 bases identical to TRBD1. The CDR3 is 15 amino acids. The ends lost 3 bases at V and 2 bases at J; junction bases unmatched: 5. The germline CDR1 and CDR2 sequences are SGHAT and FQDESV (reference sequence). The CDR3, as DNA: TGTGCCAGCAGCTTGACAGGGATGAACACAGATACGCAGTATTTT. It yields the protein CASSLTGMNTDTQYF. The full variable domain, rest sourced from reference TRBV11-1 and TRBJ2-3, is EAEVAQSPRYKITEKSQAVAFWCDPISGHATLYWYRQILGQGPELLVQFQDESVVDDSQLPKDRFSAERLKGVDSTLKIQPAELGDSAMYLCASSLTGMNTDTQYFGPGTRLTVL.

The V gene is TRBV20-1, the J gene TRBJ2-2; D might be TRBD2 (6 bases). Germline V lookup: CDR1 DFQATT, CDR2 SNEGSKA (reference sequence). The V gene lost 4 bases and the J gene lost 0 bases, with 9 bases spanning the gap. The CDR3 consists of 14 residues. The CDR3 region has the DNA TGCAGTGCTACCAGCGGGTCGAACACCGGGGAGCTGTTTTTT. It is translated as CSATSGSNTGELFF.

This rearrangement joins TRBV6-1 to TRBJ1-5; a possible D gene is TRBD1 (6 bases). V was cut by 6 bases and J by 6 bases, with 15 bases left in between. In germline, CDR1 is MNHNS, CDR2 SASEGT. The CDR3 loop spans 14 amino acids. CDR3 residues: CASSSGGASQPQHF. Written as DNA, the CDR3 is TGTGCCAGCAGCTCCGGGGGCGCGAGTCAGCCCCAGCATTTT.

The chain links TRBV7-3 to TRBJ2-3; D unresolved. Trimming took 5 bases from V and 5 from J, leaving 14 bases between them. Germline-derived CDR1 and CDR2 are SGHTA and FQGTGA. CDR3 length: 14 residues. CDR3 region: CASSEAWAGDTQYF. Written as DNA, the CDR3 is TGTGCCAGCAGCGAGGCCTGGGCTGGAGATACGCAGTATTTT.

This clonotype was observed a few times. The J gene is TRBJ2-5, the V gene TRBV20-1; 9 positions agree with TRBD2. The V segment lost 3 bases and the J segment 5 bases; nucleotides outside the gene matches: 7. Germline V CDR1 and CDR2: DFQATT, SNEGSKA (reference sequence). The CDR3 totals 14 residues. Here the CDR3 reads CSASASGTFETQYF. CDR3 nucleotide sequence: TGCAGTGCTAGTGCTAGCGGGACTTTCGAGACCCAGTACTTC.

The rearrangement links TRBV6-2 or TRBV6-3 to TRBJ1-5; D not resolved. The CDR3 is 15 residues long. Germline V gene sequence: CDR1 MNHEY, CDR2 SVGEGT. Trimming shortened V by 5 bases and J by 9 bases, and 20 bases separated the two germline ends. The CDR3 protein is CASSDNRPDVWPQHF. In DNA form, the CDR3 reads TGTGCCAGCAGTGACAATAGACCGGACGTGTGGCCCCAGCATTTT.

The chain employs TRBV20-1 and TRBJ2-1; 8 bases are shared with TRBD2. Germline V gene sequence: CDR1 DFQATT, CDR2 SNEGSKA (reference sequence). The CDR3 extends over 14 amino acids. V shed 6 bases, J shed 8 bases, and the junction held 12 bases outside the gene matches. The CDR3 protein is CSAVSGINGHEQFF. The CDR3 DNA is TGCAGTGCGGTTAGCGGGATAAACGGACATGAGCAGTTCTTC.

The chain links TRBV19 to TRBJ2-7, with D maybe TRBD1 (6 bases). The CDR3 sequence is 14 residues long. Germline assignment: CDR1 LNHDA and CDR2 SQIVND (reference sequence). Deletions cut 3 bases from V and 1 base from J, with 10 bases between. The CDR3 sequence: CASSIPGASYEQYF. DNA for the CDR3: TGTGCCAGTAGTATCCCAGGGGCATCCTACGAGCAGTACTTC.